This T cell receptor (beta chain) was identified in a study of glioma-infiltrating T cells after dendritic cell vaccination. The overall study: Autologous tumor lysate-pulsed dendritic cell vaccination was given between the early 2000s and the early 2010s. Monocyte-derived dendritic cells, cultured 6 to 8 days with IL-4 and GM-CSF, were pulsed with autologous tumor lysate.

Using immunoSEQ multiplex PCR, the repertoire was profiled, and TCRdb retains in-frame clones only, with some absent. Among under 130,000 clones listed, around 91% were seen once. CDR3 length equals 12 residues. V gave up 3 bases and J gave up 8 bases; unmatched junction bases: 5. Germline V gene sequence: CDR1 SQVTM, CDR2 ANQGSEA. Time point meaning: after dendritic cell vaccination, including at tumor progression/relapse. PBMC sampling occurred before vaccination, two weeks after the third dose, and at progression. The chain couples TRBV29-1 to TRBJ1-2; 8 nucleotides agree with TRBD1. Here the sequenced sample was blood, taken after dendritic cell vaccination. This TCR came from a human donor with glioblastoma. The CDR3 nucleotides read TGCAGCGTTGATCACAGGGGGGGCGGCTACACCTTC. Translated, it gives CSVDHRGGGYTF.